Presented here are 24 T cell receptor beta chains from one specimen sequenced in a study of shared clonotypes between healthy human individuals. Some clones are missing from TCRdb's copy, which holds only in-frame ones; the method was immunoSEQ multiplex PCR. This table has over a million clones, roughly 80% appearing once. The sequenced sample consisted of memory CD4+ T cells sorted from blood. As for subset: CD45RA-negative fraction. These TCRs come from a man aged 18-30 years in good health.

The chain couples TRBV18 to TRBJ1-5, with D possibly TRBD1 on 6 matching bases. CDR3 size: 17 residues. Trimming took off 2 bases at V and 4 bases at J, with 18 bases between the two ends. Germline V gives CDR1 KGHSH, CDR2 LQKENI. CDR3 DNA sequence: TGTGCCAGCTCACCAGGGGTCCAGGGGAAGGGGAATCAGCCCCAGCATTTT. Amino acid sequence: CASSPGVQGKGNQPQHF.

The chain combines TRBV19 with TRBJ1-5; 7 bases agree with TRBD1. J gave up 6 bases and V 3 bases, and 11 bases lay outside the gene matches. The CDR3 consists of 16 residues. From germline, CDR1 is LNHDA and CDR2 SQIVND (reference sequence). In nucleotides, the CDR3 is TGTGCCAGTAGTATGGGGCCCGCGGCAGGGGGTCAGCCCCAGCATTTT. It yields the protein CASSMGPAAGGQPQHF.

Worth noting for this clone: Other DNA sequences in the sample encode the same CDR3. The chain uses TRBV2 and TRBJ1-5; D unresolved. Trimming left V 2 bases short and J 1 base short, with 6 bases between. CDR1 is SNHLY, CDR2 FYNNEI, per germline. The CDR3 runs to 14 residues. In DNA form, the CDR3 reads TGTGCCAGCAGTGAATTTCGCAGCAATCAGCCCCAGCATTTT. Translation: CASSEFRSNQPQHF.

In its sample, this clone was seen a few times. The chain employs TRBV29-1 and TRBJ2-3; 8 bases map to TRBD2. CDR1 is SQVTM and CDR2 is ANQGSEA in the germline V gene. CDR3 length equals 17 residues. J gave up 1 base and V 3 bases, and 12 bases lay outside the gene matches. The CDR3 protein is CSVDSSGGGIGTDTQYF. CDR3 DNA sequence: TGCAGCGTTGACTCCTCGGGAGGGGGTATAGGCACAGATACGCAGTATTTT.

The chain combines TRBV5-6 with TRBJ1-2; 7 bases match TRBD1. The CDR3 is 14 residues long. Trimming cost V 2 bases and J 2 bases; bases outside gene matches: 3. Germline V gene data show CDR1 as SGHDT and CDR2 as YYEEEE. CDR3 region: CASSLQGPNYGYTF. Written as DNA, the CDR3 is TGTGCCAGCAGCTTACAGGGGCCGAACTATGGCTACACCTTC.

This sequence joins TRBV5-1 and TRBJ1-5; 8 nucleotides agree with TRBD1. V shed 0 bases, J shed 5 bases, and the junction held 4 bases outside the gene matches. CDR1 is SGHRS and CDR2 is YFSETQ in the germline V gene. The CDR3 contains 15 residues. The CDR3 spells CASSLASGGDQPQHF. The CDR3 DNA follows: TGCGCCAGCAGCTTGGCTTCAGGGGGCGATCAGCCCCAGCATTTT.

In DNA, the CDR3 is TGTGCCACAGCGGGGCTGAACACTGAAGCTTTCTTT. This encodes CATAGLNTEAFF. The chain joins TRBV30 to TRBJ1-1; D might be TRBD1 (5 bases). Trimming took 8 bases from V and 0 from J, leaving 10 bases between them. This CDR3 spans 12 amino acids. Germline values: CDR1 GTSNPN, CDR2 SVGIG (reference sequence).

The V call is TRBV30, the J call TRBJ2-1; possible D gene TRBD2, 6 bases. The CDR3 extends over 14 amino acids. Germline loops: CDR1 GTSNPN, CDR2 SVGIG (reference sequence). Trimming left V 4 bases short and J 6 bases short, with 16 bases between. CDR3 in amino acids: CAWTFGTFPNEQFF. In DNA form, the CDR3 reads TGTGCCTGGACTTTCGGGACTTTTCCCAATGAGCAGTTCTTC. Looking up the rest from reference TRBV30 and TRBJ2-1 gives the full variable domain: SQTIHQWPATLVQPVGSPLSLECTVEGTSNPNLYWYRQAAGRGLQLLFYSVGIGQISSEVPQNLSASRPQDRQFILSSKKLLLSDSGFYLCAWTFGTFPNEQFFGPGTRLTVL.

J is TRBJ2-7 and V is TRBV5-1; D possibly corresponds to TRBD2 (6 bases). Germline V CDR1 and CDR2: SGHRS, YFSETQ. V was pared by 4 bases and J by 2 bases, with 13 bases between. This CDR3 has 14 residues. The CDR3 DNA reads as TGCGCCAGCAGCCAAGCGGGTGGGACCTACGAGCAGTACTTC. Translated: CASSQAGGTYEQYF.

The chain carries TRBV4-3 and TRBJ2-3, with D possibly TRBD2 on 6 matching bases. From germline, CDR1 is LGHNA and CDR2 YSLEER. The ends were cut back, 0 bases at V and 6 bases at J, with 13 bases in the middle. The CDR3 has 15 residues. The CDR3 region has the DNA TGCGCCAGCAGCCAAGAGCTGTCGGGAGTGGATACGCAGTATTTT. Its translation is CASSQELSGVDTQYF.

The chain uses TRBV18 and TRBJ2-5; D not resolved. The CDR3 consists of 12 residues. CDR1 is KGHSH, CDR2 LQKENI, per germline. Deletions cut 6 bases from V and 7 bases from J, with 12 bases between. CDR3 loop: CASSRPGVTQYF. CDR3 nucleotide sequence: TGTGCCAGCTCCCGTCCAGGAGTGACCCAGTACTTC. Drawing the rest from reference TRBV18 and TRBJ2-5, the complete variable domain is NAGVMQNPRHLVRRRGQEARLRCSPMKGHSHVYWYRQLPEEGLKFMVYLQKENIIDESGMPKERFSAEFPKEGPSILRIQQVVRGDSAAYFCASSRPGVTQYFGPGTRLLVL.

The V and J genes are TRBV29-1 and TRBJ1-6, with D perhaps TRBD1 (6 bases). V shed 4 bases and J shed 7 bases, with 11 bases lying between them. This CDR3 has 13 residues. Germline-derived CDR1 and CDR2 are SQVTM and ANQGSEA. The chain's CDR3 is CSVASDRNSPLHF. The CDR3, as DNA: TGCAGCGTTGCCTCCGACAGGAATTCACCCCTCCACTTT.

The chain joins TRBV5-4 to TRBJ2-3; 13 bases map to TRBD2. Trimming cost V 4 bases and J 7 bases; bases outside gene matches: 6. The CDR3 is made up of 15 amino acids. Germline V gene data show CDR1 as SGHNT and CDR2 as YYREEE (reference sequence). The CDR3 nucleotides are TGTGCCAGCAGCGATGGACTAGCGGGAGTGAATACGCAGTATTTT. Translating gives CASSDGLAGVNTQYF.

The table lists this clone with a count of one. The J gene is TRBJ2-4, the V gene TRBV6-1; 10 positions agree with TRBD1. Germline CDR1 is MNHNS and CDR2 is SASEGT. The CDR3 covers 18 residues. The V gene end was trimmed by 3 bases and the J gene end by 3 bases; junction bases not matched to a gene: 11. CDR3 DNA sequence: TGTGCCAGCAGTGATTCCGGGACAGGGGTCGTTGGCAAAAACATTCAGTACTTC. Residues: CASSDSGTGVVGKNIQYF.

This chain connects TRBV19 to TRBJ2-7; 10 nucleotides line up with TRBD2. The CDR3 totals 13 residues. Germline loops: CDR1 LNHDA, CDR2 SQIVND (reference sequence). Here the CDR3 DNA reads TGTGCGACGGCTTTAGCGGGAGGCTTCGAGCAGTACTTC. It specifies CATALAGGFEQYF.

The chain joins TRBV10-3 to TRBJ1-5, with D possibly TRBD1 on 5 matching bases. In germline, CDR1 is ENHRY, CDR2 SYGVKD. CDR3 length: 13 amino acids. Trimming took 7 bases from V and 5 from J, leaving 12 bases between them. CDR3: CAITGGGDQPQHF. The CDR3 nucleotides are TGTGCCATCACGGGGGGTGGGGATCAGCCCCAGCATTTT.

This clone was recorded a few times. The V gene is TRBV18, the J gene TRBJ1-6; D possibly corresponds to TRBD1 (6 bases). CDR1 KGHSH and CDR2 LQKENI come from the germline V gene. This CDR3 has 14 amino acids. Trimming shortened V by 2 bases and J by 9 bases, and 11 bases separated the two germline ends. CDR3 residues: CASSPRDIRSPLHF. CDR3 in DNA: TGTGCCAGCTCACCAAGGGACATTCGTTCACCCCTCCACTTT.

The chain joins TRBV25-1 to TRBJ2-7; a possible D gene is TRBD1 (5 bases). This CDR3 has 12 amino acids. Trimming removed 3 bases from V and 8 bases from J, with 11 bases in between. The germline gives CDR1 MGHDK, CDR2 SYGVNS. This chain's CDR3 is CASSDLGEKQYF. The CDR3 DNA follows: TGTGCCAGCAGTGACTTAGGGGAAAAGCAGTACTTC.

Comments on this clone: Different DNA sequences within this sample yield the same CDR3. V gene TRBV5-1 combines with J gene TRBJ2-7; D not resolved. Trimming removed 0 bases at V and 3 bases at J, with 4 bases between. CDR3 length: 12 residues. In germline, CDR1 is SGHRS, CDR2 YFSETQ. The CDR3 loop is CASSLVSYEQYF. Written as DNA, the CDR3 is TGCGCCAGCAGCTTGGTTAGCTACGAGCAGTACTTC.

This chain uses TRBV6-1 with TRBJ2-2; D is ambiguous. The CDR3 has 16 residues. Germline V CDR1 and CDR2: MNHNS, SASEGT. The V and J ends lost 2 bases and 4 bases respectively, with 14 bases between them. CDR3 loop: CASSESPSYRTGELFF. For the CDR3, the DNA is TGTGCCAGCAGTGAAAGCCCCTCGTATCGCACCGGGGAGCTGTTTTTT.

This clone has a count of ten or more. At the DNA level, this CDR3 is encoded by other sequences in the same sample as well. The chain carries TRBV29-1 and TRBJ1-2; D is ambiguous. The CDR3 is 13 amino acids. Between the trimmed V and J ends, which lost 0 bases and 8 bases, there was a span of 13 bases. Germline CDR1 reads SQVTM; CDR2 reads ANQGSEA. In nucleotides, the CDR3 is TGCAGCGTTGAAGATCAGAGGGCGCAGGGCTACACCTTC. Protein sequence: CSVEDQRAQGYTF.

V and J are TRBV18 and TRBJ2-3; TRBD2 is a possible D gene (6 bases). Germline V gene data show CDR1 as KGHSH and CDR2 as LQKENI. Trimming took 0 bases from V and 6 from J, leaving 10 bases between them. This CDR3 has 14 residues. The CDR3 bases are TGTGCCAGCTCACCACCCAGCGCGGGGGATACGCAGTATTTT. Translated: CASSPPSAGDTQYF.

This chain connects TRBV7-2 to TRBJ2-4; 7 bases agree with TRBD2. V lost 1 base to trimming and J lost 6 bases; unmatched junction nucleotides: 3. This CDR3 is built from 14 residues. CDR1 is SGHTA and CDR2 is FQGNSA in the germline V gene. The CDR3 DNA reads TGTGCCAGCAGCTTAGTCGCGGGAGTAAACATTCAGTACTTC. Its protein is CASSLVAGVNIQYF.

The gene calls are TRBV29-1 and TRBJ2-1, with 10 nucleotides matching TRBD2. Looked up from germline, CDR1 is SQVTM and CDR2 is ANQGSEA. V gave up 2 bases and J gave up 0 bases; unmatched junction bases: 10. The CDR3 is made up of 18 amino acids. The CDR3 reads CSVETASGGLFSYNEQFF. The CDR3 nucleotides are TGCAGCGTTGAAACGGCTAGCGGGGGCCTCTTCTCCTACAATGAGCAGTTCTTC.